These 7 T cell receptor beta chains share one sample of origin, sequenced in a study of T cells in women clearing cervical HPV infection. Profiling relied on immunoSEQ multiplex PCR, and the TCRdb table lists in-frame clones only, not all of them. Recorded for this sample: some 30,000 clones. Material for sequencing was blood buffy coat. These receptors were collected from a woman between 18 and 70 years old with a cervical HPV16 infection that either progressed to CIN3+ or cleared (not recorded which).

As to this clone: The CDR3 goes on 3 residues after the read ends, and that part is filled in from the germline J gene. V is TRBV9 and J is TRBJ2-3, with 13 bases fitting TRBD2. The CDR3 sequence is 15 residues long. V dropped 2 bases and J dropped 3; count of bases not matched to a gene: 0. Germline-derived CDR1 and CDR2 are SGDLS and YYNGEE. The CDR3 bases that were read are TGTGCCAGCAGCGTGGGACTAGCGGGGACAGATACG. Its protein is CASSVGLAGTDT. The whole CDR3 protein reads CASSVGLAGTDTQYF.

A word on this clone: The read finishes 3 residues shy of the CDR3 end, and the germline J gene is used to complete it. This chain connects TRBV7-6 to TRBJ1-6; D is perhaps TRBD1 (6 bases). Germline loops: CDR1 SGHVS, CDR2 FNYEAQ. V lost 1 base and J 10 bases, leaving 11 bases between the germline ends. The CDR3 consists of 14 residues. The DNA read from the CDR3 is TGTGCCAGCAGCTTAGAACAGGGTTTGTCACCC. Its protein product is CASSLEQGLSP. The whole CDR3 protein reads CASSLEQGLSPLHF.

Turning to this clone: From the germline J gene comes the end of the CDR3, since the read stops 3 residues before it. This chain joins TRBV6-4 and TRBJ1-2; 7 nucleotides agree with TRBD1. CDR3 length: 14 residues. The germline V gene has CDR1 MRHNA and CDR2 SNTAGT. CDR3 sequence: CASTEQEGANTYTF. The DNA read from the CDR3 is TGTGCCAGCACTGAGCAGGAGGGGGCGAATACC.

About this clone: The read halts 3 residues ahead of the CDR3 end, with the missing end drawn from the germline J gene. The chain joins TRBV2 to TRBJ2-3; D might be TRBD2 (7 bases). Germline V gene data show CDR1 as SNHLY and CDR2 as FYNNEI. V was cut by 7 bases and J by 0 bases, with 11 bases left in between. The CDR3 covers 14 residues. CDR3 sequence reads: CASMGGASTDTQYF. CDR3 DNA (partial): TGTGCCAGCATGGGGGGGGCTAGCACAGATACG.

A note on this clone: The CDR3 end is not reached by the read, which stops 3 residues before it; the germline J gene fills it in. The gene calls are TRBV20-1 and TRBJ2-1, with 7 bases identical to TRBD2. J lost 1 base, V lost 1 base, and 13 bases had no gene match. The germline V gene has CDR1 DFQATT and CDR2 SNEGSKA (reference sequence). The CDR3 has 18 residues. CDR3 protein: CSARVGNSGRRSYNEQFF. The sequenced CDR3 bases are TGCAGTGCTAGAGTTGGTAATAGCGGGCGAAGATCCTACAATGAG.

By frequency, this clone registers large. The CDR3 end falls 3 residues outside the read, so it is completed with the germline J gene. The chain has TRBV30 and TRBJ1-4; 9 bases align to TRBD1. After removal of 3 bases from V and 0 bases from J, the junction contained 14 bases not matched to a gene. The length of the CDR3 is 19 residues. The V gene's germline CDR1 is GTSNPN and CDR2 SVGIG (reference sequence). CDR3 in amino acids: CAWRPGQGTFIATNEKLFF. The covered CDR3 bases are TGTGCCTGGAGGCCGGGACAGGGCACGTTCATAGCAACTAATGAAAAA.

A remark on this clone: The read halts 3 residues ahead of the CDR3 end, with the missing end drawn from the germline J gene. V gene TRBV7-2 combines with J gene TRBJ2-7, with 7 positions matching TRBD2. Germline CDR1 SGHTA, CDR2 FQGNSA. With 2 bases clipped from V and 0 bases from J, the junction kept 4 bases outside the gene matches. This CDR3 spans 15 amino acids. Incomplete CDR3 DNA: TGTGCCAGCAGCTTATCAGCGGGAACCTCCTACGAG. Translated: CASSLSAGTSYE. Given in full, the CDR3 is CASSLSAGTSYEQYF.